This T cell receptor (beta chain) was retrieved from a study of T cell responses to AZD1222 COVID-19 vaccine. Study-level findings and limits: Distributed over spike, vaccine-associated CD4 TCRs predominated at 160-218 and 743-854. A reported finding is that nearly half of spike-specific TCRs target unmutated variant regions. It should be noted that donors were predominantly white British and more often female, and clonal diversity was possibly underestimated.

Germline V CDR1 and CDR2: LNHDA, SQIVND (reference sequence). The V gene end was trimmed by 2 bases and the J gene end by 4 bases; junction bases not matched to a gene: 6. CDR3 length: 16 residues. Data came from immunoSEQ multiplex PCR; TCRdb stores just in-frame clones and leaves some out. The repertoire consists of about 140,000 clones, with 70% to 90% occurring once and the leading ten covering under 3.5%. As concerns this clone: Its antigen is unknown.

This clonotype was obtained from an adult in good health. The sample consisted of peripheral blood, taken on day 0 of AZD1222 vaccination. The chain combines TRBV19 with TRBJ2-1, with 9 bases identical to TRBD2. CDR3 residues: CASSIQRGAQYNEQFF. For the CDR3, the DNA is TGTGCCAGTAGTATACAGCGGGGGGCCCAATACAATGAGCAGTTCTTC.